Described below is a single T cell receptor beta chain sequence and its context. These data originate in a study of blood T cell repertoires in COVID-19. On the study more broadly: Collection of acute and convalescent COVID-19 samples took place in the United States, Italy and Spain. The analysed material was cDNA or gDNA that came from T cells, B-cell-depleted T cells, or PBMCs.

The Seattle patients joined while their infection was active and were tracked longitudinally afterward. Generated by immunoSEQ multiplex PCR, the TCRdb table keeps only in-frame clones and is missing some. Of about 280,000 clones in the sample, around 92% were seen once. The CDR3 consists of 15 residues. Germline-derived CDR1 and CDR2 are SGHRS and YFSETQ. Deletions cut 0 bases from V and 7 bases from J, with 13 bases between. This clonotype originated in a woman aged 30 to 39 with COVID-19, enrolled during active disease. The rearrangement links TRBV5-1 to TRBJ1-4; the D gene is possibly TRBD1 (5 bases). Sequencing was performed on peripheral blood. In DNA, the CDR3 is TGCGCCAGCAGCTTGGCCGGGGGGTCCGGTGAAAAACTGTTTTTT. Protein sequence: CASSLAGGSGEKLFF.